The T cell receptor (beta chain) described here comes from a study of stem cell transplantation in POMP-related autoinflammatory disease. Study background: Impaired MHC class I-dependent CD8+ differentiation was hypothesized from defective thymoproteasomes.

On this clone itself: Its antigen remains unknown.

Trimming removed 6 bases at V and 7 bases at J, with 10 bases between. The CDR3 has 11 amino acids. Germline CDR1 and CDR2: MNHEY and SMNVEV (reference sequence). Using immunoSEQ multiplex PCR, the repertoire was profiled, and TCRdb retains in-frame clones only, with some absent. The top ten clones hold around 64% of a sample with some 1,000 clones, approximately 70% of them seen once. Study results and caveats: A trend toward lower repertoire diversity and greater clonality appeared in every analyzed T-cell subset of PRAID patients. Unique TRB V-J gene pairings were limited in number in patients with PRAID.

The chain carries TRBV27 and TRBJ2-7; the D gene is possibly TRBD1 (6 bases). The material sequenced was CD8+ T cells from PBMCs. The sequence derives from a human donor in good health. In DNA, the CDR3 is TGTGCCAGCAGCTCCCAGGGGGAGCAGTACTTC. Its translation is CASSSQGEQYF.